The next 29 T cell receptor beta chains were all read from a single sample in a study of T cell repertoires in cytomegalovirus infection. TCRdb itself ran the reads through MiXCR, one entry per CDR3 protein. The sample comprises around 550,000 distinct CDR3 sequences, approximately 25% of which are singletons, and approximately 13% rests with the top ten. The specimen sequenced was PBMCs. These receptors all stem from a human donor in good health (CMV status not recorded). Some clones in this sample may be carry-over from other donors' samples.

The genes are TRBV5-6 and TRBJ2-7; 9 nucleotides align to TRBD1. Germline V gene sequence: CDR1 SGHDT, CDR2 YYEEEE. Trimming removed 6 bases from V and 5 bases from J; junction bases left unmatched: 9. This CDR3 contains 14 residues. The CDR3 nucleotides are TGTGCCAGCACGCCCCCGGACAGGGGCAACGAGCAGTACTTC. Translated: CASTPPDRGNEQYF.

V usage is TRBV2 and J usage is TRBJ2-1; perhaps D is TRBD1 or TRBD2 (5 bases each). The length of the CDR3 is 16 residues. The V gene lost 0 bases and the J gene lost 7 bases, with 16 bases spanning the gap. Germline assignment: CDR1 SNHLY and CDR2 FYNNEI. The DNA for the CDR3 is TGTGCCAGCAGTGAAGCGAGGACTCCCAAGGGGAATGAGCAGTTCTTC. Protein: CASSEARTPKGNEQFF.

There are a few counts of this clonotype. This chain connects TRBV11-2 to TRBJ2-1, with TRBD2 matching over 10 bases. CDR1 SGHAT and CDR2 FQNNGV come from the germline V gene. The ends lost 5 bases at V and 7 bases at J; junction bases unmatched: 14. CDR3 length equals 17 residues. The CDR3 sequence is CASSPEASSGSRNEQFF. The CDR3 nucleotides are TGTGCCAGCAGCCCCGAGGCGTCTAGCGGGAGTCGAAATGAGCAGTTCTTC.

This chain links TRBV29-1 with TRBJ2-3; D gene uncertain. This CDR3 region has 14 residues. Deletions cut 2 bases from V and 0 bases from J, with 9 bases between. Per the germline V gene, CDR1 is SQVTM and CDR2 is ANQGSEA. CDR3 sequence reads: CSVEKRLSTDTQYF. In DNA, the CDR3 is TGCAGCGTTGAAAAGCGTCTAAGCACAGATACGCAGTATTTT.

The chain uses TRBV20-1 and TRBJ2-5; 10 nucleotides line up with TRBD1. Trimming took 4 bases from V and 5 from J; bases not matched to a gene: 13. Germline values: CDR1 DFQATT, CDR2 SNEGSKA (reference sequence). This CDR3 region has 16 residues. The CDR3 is CSANHQTDRGGETQYF. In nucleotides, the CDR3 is TGCAGTGCTAACCACCAGACGGACAGGGGGGGGGAGACCCAGTACTTC.

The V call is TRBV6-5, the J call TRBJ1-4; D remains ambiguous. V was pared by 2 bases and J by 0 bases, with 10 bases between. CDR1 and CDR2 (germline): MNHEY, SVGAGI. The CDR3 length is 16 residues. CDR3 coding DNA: TGTGCCAGCAGTTACGGGGTTGGAGCAACTAATGAAAAACTGTTTTTT. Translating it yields CASSYGVGATNEKLFF.

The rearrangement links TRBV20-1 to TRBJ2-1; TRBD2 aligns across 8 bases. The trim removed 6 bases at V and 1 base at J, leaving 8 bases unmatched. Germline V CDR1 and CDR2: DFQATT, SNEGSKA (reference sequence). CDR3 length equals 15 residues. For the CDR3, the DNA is TGCAGTGCCGGGGGGGGAGCGGCGTCCTACAATGAGCAGTTCTTC. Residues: CSAGGGAASYNEQFF.

Here the CDR3 DNA reads TGTGCCAGCAGCTTAGGAGAGACTAGCGGAGGCACAGATACGCAGTATTTT. It codes for CASSLGETSGGTDTQYF. J is TRBJ2-3 and V is TRBV7-9; 9 bases are shared with TRBD2. This CDR3 contains 17 residues. V trimming: 1 base; J trimming: 1 base; junction bases outside the gene matches: 6. The germline CDR1 and CDR2 sequences are SEHNR and FQNEAQ (reference sequence).

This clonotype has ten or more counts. The CDR3 sequence: CASSLVHRAAGELFF. As DNA, the CDR3 is TGTGCCAGCAGCTTAGTACATAGGGCGGCCGGGGAGCTGTTTTTT. The chain uses TRBV7-8 and TRBJ2-2; D is uncertain. The ends were cut back, 1 base at V and 6 bases at J, with 12 bases in the middle. The CDR3 extends over 15 amino acids. CDR1 and CDR2 from the germline V gene are SGHVS and FQNEAQ.

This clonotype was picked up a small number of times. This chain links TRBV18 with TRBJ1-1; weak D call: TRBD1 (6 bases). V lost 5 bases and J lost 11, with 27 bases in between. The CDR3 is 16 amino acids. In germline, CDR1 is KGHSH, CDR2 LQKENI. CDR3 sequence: CASSVTSGTTHKAAFF. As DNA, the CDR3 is TGTGCCAGCTCAGTAACCTCGGGGACAACCCATAAGGCGGCTTTCTTT.

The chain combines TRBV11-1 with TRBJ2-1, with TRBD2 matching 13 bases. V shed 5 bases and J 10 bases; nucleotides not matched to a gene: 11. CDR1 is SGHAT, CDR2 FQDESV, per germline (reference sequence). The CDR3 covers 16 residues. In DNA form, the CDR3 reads TGTGCCAGCAGCCTGGAACGGACTAGCGGGAGAGGAGAGCAGTTCTTC. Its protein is CASSLERTSGRGEQFF. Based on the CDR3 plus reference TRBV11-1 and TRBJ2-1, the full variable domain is EAEVAQSPRYKITEKSQAVAFWCDPISGHATLYWYRQILGQGPELLVQFQDESVVDDSQLPKDRFSAERLKGVDSTLKIQPAELGDSAMYLCASSLERTSGRGEQFFGPGTRLTVL.

The CDR3 sequence: CSANDRKNGNIQYF. CDR3 in DNA: TGCAGTGCAAATGACAGGAAAAATGGGAACATTCAGTACTTC. The chain joins TRBV20-1 to TRBJ2-4; TRBD1 might be the D (6 bases). Looked up from germline, CDR1 is DFQATT and CDR2 is SNEGSKA (reference sequence). Trimming pared 6 bases from V and 7 bases from J, leaving 19 bases between. The CDR3 loop spans 14 amino acids.

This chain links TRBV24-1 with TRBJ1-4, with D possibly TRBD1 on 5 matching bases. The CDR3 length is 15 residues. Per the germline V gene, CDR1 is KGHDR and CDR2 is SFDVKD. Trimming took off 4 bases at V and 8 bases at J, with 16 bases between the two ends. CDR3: CATSEGSRGREKLFF. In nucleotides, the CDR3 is TGTGCCACCAGTGAAGGTAGTCGGGGACGAGAAAAACTGTTTTTT.

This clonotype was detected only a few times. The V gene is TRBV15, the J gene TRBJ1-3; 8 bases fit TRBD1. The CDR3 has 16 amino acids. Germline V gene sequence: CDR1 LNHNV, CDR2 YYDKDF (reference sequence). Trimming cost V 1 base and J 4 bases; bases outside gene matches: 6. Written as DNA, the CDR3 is TGTGCCACCAGCAGAGCCATCAGGGGGCTGGGAAACACCATATATTTT. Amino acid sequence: CATSRAIRGLGNTIYF.

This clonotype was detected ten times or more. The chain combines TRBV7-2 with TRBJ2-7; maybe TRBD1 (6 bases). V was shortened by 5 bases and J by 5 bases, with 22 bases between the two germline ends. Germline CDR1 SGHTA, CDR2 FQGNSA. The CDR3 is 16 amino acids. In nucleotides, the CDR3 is TGTGCCAGCAGCCAACCATGGGACATCCGTCCTAACGAGCAGTACTTC. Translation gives CASSQPWDIRPNEQYF. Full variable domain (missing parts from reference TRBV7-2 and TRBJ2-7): GAGVSQSPSNKVTEKGKDVELRCDPISGHTALYWYRQSLGQGLEFLIYFQGNSAPDKSGLPSDRFSAERTGGSVSTLTIQRTQQEDSAVYLCASSQPWDIRPNEQYFGPGTRLTVT.

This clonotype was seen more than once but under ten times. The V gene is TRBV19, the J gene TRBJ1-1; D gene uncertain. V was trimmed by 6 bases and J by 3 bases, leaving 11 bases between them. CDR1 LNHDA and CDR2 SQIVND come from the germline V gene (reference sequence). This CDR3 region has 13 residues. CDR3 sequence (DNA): TGTGCCAGTAGCCTCCACGAGGACACTGAAGCTTTCTTT. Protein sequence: CASSLHEDTEAFF.

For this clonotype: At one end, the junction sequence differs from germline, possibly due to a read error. The CDR3 nucleotides are TGTGCCGGCAGAGAAACTCTCGACAGAGAAGCTTTCTTT. Residues: CAGRETLDREAFF. The genes are TRBV6-1 and TRBJ1-1; tentatively, D is TRBD1 (5 bases). This CDR3 has 13 residues. Germline-derived CDR1 and CDR2 are MNHNS and SASEGT.

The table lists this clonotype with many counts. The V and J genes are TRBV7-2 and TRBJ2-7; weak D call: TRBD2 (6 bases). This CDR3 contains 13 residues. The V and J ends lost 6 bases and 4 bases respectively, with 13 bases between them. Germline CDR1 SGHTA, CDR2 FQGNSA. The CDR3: CASRLSGLYEQYF. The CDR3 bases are TGTGCCAGCAGACTAAGCGGGCTATACGAGCAGTACTTC.

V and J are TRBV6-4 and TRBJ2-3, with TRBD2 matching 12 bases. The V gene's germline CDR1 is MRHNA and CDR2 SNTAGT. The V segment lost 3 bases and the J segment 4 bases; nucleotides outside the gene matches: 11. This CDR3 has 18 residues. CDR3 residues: CASSETGLAGGPPDTQYF. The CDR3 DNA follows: TGTGCCAGCAGTGAAACAGGGCTAGCGGGAGGGCCGCCAGATACGCAGTATTTT.

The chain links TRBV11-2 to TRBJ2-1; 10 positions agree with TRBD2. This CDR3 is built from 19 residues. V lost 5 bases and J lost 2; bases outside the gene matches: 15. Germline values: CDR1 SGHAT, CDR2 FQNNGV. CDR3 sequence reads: CASSPPWGKTSGPYNEQFF. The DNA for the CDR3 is TGTGCCAGCAGCCCCCCTTGGGGGAAGACTAGCGGGCCCTACAATGAGCAGTTCTTC.

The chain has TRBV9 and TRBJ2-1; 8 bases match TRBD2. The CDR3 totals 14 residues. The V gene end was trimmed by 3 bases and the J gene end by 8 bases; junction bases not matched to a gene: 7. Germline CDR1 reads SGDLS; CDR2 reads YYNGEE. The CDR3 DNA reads TGTGCCAGCAGCGCATACGGACTAGCCGATGAGCAGTTCTTC. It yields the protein CASSAYGLADEQFF.

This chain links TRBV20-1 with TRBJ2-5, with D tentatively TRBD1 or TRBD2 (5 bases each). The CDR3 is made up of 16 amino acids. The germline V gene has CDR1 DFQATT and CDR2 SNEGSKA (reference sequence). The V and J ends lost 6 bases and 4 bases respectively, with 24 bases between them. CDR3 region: CSAQSPQEAGLETQYF. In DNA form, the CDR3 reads TGCAGTGCCCAATCCCCCCAGGAGGCAGGGCTAGAGACCCAGTACTTC.

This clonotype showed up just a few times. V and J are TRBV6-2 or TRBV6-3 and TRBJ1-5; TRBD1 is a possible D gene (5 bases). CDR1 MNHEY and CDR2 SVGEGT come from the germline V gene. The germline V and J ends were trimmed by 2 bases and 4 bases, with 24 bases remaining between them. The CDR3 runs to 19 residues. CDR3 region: CASSYDIRSGQFSNQPQHF. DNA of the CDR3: TGTGCCAGCAGTTACGATATCCGCAGCGGACAATTTTCTAATCAGCCCCAGCATTTT.

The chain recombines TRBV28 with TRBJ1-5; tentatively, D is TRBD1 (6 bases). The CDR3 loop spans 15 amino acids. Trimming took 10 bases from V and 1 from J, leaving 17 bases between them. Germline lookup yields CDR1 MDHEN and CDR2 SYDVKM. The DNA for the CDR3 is TGTGCCACCACGGGGGGCGCCTTAAGCAATCAGCCCCAGCATTTT. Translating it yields CATTGGALSNQPQHF.

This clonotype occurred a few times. CDR3 sequence reads: CASSIDFRTEAFF. CDR3 DNA: TGTGCCAGTAGTATTGACTTTAGGACTGAAGCTTTCTTT. The chain joins TRBV19 to TRBJ1-1; unclear D gene. Per the germline V gene, CDR1 is LNHDA and CDR2 is SQIVND (reference sequence). V lost 3 bases and J lost 5, with 10 bases in between. The CDR3 covers 13 residues.

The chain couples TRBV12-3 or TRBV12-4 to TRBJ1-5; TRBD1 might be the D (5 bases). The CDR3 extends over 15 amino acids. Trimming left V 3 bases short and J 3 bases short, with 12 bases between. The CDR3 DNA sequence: TGTGCCAGCAGTTTGGGCAGGGAGTTCAATCAGCCCCAGCATTTT. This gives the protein CASSLGREFNQPQHF.

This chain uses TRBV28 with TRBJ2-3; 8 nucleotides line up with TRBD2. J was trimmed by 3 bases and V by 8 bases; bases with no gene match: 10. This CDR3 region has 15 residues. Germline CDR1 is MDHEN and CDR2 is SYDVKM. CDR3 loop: CASASGGVGTDTQYF. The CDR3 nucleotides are TGTGCCAGCGCCTCCGGGGGGGTTGGGACAGATACGCAGTATTTT.

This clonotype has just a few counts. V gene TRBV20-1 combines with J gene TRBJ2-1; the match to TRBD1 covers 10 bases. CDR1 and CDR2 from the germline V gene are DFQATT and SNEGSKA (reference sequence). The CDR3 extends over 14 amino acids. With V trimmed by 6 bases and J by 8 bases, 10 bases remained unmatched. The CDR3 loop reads CSAKGQGYWDEQFF. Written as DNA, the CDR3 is TGCAGTGCCAAGGGACAGGGGTATTGGGATGAGCAGTTCTTC.

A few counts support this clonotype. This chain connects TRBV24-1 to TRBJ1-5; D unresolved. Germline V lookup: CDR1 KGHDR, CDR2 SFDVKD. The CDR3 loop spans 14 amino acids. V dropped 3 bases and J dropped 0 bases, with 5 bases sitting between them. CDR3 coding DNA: TGTGCCACCAGTGATGGCTATAGCAATCAGCCCCAGCATTTT. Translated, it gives CATSDGYSNQPQHF.